This T cell receptor (beta chain) emerged from a study of breast tumors, draining lymph nodes, adjacent tissues. Notes on the study in general: Compared with lymph nodes, tumors were less diverse; compared with nontumor tissue, more. The lymph node origin of tumor T cells was framed as consistent with a hypothesis, not demonstrated. Compared with basal-like, luminal-like tumors shared significantly more repertoire with nontumor tissue.

Breast cancer patients provided tissue from their axillary draining lymph nodes. Germline V CDR1 and CDR2: LNHDA, SQIVND (reference sequence). The CDR3 runs to 15 residues. V shed 5 bases and J 2 bases; nucleotides not matched to a gene: 5. This clonotype was recorded many times. What it binds is unknown. In TCRdb, the multiplex PCR reads were re-called with MiXCR into one record per CDR3 protein. The data show roughly 80,000 distinct CDR3 sequences, around 20% seen once. This chain links TRBV19 with TRBJ2-1; 8 bases are shared with TRBD1. The receptor's source is a female donor with breast cancer. Some clones in this sample may be carry-over from other donors' samples. Sequencing input: axillary lymph node tissue. CDR3 residues: CASSAPDRAYNEQFF. CDR3 nucleotides: TGTGCCAGTAGTGCCCCGGACAGGGCCTACAATGAGCAGTTCTTC.